Reported below is one TCR beta chain. This CDR3 is 15 amino acids long. Per germline, CDR1 ENHRY and CDR2 SYGVKD. Trimming cost V 0 bases and J 5 bases, with 13 bases left between them. This table comes from immunoSEQ multiplex PCR, and its TCRdb copy is limited to in-frame clones, with some not included. Of some 400,000 clones listed, around 92% are singletons. In assigning cohorts, the study relied on participant-reported clinical history. Cohort 3 recovered donors had two negative PCRs, clearance, or symptom resolution. This sample is part of a study of blood T cell repertoires in COVID-19. Study-level background: Samples of COVID-19 (acute and convalescent) were obtained from the United States, Italy and Spain. PBMCs, B-cell-depleted T cells, or T cells were the source of the cDNA or gDNA that made up the material.

V gene TRBV10-3 combines with J gene TRBJ1-1; a weak D match, TRBD1 (6 bases). Sequencing was carried out using PBMCs or T cells enriched from blood (not recorded which). This clonotype was obtained from a woman in her 30s who had recovered from COVID-19. The CDR3 DNA reads TGTGCCATCAGTGAGTCGGCCCAGGGGAGAACTGAAGCTTTCTTT. It codes for CAISESAQGRTEAFF.